This paragraph covers one TCR beta chain sequence. Antigen specificity is unknown. The data originate from a study of CD8+ T cells in alopecia areata. At the level of the study: Tofacitinib lasted 6 to 18 months, then 6 months off drug.

General study results and limits: Expanded CD8+ clones among the top 100, as well as scalp clonality, were significantly decreased by tofacitinib.

The authors extracted RNA and reverse transcribed it into cDNA as the sequencing template. Assay used: immunoSEQ multiplex PCR; TCRdb lists only in-frame clones, some missing. The sample has roughly 190,000 clones, roughly three fifths seen once. As to treatment: oral pan-JAK inhibitor, 5-10 mg twice daily. Samples from alopecia areata patients were lesional scalp punch biopsies and peripheral blood. The origin of this receptor is a human donor with alopecia areata. The input for sequencing was CD4+ T cells sorted from blood, taken at week 4, from a patient treated with tofacitinib.

CDR3: CASSSWTGGYYEQYF. CDR3 DNA sequence: TGCGCCAGCAGCTCATGGACAGGGGGATACTACGAGCAGTACTTC. V is TRBV5-1 and J is TRBJ2-7, with 10 nucleotides matching TRBD1. This CDR3 region has 15 residues. Trimming cost V 3 bases and J 3 bases; bases outside gene matches: 6. CDR1 is SGHRS, CDR2 YFSETQ, per germline. The full variable domain, completed using reference TRBV5-1 and TRBJ2-7, is KAGVTQTPRYLIKTRGQQVTLSCSPISGHRSVSWYQQTPGQGLQFLFEYFSETQRNKGNFPGRFSGRQFSNSRSEMNVSTLELGDSALYLCASSSWTGGYYEQYFGPGTRLTVT.